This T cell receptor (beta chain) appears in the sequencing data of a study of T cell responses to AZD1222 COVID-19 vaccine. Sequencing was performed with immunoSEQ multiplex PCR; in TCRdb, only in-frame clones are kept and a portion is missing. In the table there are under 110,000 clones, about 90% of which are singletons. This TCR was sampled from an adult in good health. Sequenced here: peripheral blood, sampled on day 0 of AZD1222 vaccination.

CDR3 coding DNA: TGTGCCAGCAGCTCGAACAGGGCCATGAACACTGAAGCTTTCTTT. It codes for CASSSNRAMNTEAFF. The chain recombines TRBV7-9 with TRBJ1-1; D possibly corresponds to TRBD1 (6 bases). Germline V gene lookup returns CDR1 SEHNR and CDR2 FQNEAQ (reference sequence). V lost 4 bases to trimming and J lost 0 bases, with 12 bases between them. The CDR3 spans 15 residues.